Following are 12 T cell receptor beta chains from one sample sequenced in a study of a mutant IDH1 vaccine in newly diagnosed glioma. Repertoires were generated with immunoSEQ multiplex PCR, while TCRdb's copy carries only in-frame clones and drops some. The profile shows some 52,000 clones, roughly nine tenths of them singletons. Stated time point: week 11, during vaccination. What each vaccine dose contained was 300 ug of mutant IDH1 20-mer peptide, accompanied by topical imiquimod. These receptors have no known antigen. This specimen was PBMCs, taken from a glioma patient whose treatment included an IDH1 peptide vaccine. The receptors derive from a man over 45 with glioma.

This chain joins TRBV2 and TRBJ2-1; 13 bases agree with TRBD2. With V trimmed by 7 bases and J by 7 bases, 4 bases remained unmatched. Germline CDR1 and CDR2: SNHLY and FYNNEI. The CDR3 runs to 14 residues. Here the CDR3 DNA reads TGTGCCAGCATTATGGGACTAGCGGGAAATGAGCAGTTCTTC. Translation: CASIMGLAGNEQFF.

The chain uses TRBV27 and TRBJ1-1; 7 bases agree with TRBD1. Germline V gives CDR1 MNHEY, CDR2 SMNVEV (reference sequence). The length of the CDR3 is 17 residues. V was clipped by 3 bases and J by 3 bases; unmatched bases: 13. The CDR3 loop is CASSLFGSGGLYTEAFF. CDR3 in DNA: TGTGCCAGCAGTTTGTTTGGGTCAGGGGGTTTGTACACTGAAGCTTTCTTT.

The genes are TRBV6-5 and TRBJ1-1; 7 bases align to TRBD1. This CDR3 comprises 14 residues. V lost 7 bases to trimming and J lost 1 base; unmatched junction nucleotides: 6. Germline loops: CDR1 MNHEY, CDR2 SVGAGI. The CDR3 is CASTYRGPNTEAFF. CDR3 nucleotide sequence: TGTGCCAGCACCTACAGGGGACCGAACACTGAAGCTTTCTTT.

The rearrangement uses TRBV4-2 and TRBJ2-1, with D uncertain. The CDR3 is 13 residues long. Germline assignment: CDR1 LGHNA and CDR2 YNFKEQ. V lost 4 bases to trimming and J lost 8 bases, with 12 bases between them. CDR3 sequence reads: CASSPLKRDEQFF. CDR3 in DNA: TGTGCCAGCAGCCCTTTGAAACGGGATGAGCAGTTCTTC.

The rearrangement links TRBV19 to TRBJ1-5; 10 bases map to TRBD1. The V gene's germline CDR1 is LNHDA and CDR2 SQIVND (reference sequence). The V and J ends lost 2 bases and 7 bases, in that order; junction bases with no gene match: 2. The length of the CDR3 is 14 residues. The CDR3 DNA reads TGTGCCAGTAGTATACGGGACAGGGGCCAGCCCCAGCATTTT. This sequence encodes CASSIRDRGQPQHF.

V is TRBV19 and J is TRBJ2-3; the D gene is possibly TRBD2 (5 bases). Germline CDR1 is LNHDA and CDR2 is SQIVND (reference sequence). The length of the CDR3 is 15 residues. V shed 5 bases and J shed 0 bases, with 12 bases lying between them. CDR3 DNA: TGTGCCAGTAGTCCCCGGCGGGCTAGCACAGATACGCAGTATTTT. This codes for CASSPRRASTDTQYF.

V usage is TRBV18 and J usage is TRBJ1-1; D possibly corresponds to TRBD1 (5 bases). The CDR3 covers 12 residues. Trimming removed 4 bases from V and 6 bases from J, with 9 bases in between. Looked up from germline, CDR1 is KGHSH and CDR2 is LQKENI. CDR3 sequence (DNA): TGTGCCAGCTCACAAAGACAGTCTGAAGCTTTCTTT. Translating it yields CASSQRQSEAFF.

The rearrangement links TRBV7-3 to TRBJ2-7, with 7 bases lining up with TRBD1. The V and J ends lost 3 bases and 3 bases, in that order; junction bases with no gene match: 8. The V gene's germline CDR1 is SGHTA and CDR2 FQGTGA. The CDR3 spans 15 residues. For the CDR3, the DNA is TGTGCCAGCAGCTTTACAGGGGTTCATAGCTACGAGCAGTACTTC. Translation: CASSFTGVHSYEQYF.

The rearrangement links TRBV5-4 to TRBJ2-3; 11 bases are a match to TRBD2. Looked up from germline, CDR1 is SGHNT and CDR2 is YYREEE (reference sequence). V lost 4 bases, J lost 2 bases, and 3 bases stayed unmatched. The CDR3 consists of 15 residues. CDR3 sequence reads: CASSPSGGPTDTQYF. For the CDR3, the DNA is TGTGCCAGCAGCCCTAGCGGGGGGCCCACAGATACGCAGTATTTT.

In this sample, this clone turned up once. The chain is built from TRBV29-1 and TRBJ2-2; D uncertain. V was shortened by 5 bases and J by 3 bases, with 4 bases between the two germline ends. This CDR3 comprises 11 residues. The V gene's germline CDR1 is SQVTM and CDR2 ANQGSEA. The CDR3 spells CSVLYTGELFF. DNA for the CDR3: TGCAGCGTTCTATACACCGGGGAGCTGTTTTTT.

CDR3 DNA: TGTGCCAGCAGCTTAGGGGGGATGTACGAGCAGTACTTC. Its protein product is CASSLGGMYEQYF. The V call is TRBV7-9, the J call TRBJ2-7, with D perhaps given as TRBD1 or TRBD2 (5 bases each). Between the trimmed V and J ends, which lost 1 base and 4 bases, there was a span of 8 bases. Looked up from germline, CDR1 is SEHNR and CDR2 is FQNEAQ (reference sequence). The CDR3 is made up of 13 amino acids. The variable domain in full, completed from reference TRBV7-9 and TRBJ2-7, reads DTGVSQNPRHKITKRGQNVTFRCDPISEHNRLYWYRQTLGQGPEFLTYFQNEAQLEKSRLLSDRFSAERPKGSFSTLEIQRTEQGDSAMYLCASSLGGMYEQYFGPGTRLTVT.

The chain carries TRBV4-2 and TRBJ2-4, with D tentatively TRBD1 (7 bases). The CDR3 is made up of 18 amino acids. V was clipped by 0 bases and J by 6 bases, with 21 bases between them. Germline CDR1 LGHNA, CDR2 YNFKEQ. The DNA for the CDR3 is TGTGCCAGCAGCCAAGATCCGGCAGGGGGGTTGCAGGGAAACATTCAGTACTTC. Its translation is CASSQDPAGGLQGNIQYF.